The T cell receptor (beta chain) described here comes from a study of T cell repertoires in cytomegalovirus infection. About the research overall: The authors used CMV epitopes that were HLA-C-restricted (recently identified) and HLA-B-restricted (well studied). In public TCR beta signatures, there were indications of both CMV infection and matching HLA type.

CDR3 size: 16 residues. Trimming removed 1 base from V and 4 bases from J; junction bases left unmatched: 6. Germline V lookup: CDR1 SGHTA, CDR2 FQGNSA. Study observations and caveats: Dominating the ex vivo response were TCR beta clonotypes that were CMV-specific and HLA-C-restricted. The cumulative frequency of public TCR beta families distinguished individuals who carried CMV together with the relevant HLA.

This clonotype was picked up many times. Its antigen is undetermined. TCRdb passed the reads through MiXCR, listing each CDR3 protein once. The sample lists about half a million distinct CDR3 sequences, 33% occurring once. The chain combines TRBV7-2 with TRBJ2-5; TRBD2 aligns across 10 bases. Sequencing was performed on cultured PBMCs, taken from culture after CMV antigen stimulation. This clonotype originated in a human donor in good health (CMV status not recorded). Some clones in this sample may be carry-over from other donors' samples. CDR3 protein: CASSLGMSSGRETQYF. CDR3 coding DNA: TGTGCCAGCAGCTTAGGAATGTCTAGCGGGAGAGAGACCCAGTACTTC. The full variable domain, rest sourced from reference TRBV7-2 and TRBJ2-5, is GAGVSQSPSNKVTEKGKDVELRCDPISGHTALYWYRQSLGQGLEFLIYFQGNSAPDKSGLPSDRFSAERTGGSVSTLTIQRTQQEDSAVYLCASSLGMSSGRETQYFGPGTRLLVL.